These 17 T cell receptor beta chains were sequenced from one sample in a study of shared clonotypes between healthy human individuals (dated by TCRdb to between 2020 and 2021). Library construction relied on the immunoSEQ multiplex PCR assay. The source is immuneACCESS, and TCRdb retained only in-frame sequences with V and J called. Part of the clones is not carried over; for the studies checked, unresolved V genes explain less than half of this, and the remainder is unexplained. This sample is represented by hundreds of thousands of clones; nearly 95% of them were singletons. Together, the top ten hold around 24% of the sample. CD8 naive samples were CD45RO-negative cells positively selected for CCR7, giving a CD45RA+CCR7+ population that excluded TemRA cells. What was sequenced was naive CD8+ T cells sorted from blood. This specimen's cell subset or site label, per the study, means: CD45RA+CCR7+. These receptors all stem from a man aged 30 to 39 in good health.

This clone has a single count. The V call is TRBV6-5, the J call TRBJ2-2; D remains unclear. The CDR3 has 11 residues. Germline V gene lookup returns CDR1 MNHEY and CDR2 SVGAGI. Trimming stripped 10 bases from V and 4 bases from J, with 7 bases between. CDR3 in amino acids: CATTLTGELFF. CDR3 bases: TGTGCCACAACACTCACCGGGGAGCTGTTTTTT.

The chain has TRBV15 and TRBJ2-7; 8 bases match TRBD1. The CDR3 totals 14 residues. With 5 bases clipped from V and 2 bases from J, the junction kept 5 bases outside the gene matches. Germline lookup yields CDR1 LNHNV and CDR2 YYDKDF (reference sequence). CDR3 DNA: TGTGCCACCAGCTCAGGGGGCAGCACCTACGAGCAGTACTTC. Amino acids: CATSSGGSTYEQYF.

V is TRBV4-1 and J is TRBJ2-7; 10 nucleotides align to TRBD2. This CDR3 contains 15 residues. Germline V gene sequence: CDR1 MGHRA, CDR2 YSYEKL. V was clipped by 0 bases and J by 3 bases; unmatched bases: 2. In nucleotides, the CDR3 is TGCGCCAGCAGCCAAGAGCCTAGCGGGAGCTACGAGCAGTACTTC. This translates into CASSQEPSGSYEQYF.

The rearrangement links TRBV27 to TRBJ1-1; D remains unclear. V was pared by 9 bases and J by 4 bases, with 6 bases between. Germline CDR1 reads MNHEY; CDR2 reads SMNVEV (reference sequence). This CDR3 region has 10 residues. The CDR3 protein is CASPSTEAFF. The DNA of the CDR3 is TGTGCCAGTCCTTCCACTGAAGCTTTCTTT.

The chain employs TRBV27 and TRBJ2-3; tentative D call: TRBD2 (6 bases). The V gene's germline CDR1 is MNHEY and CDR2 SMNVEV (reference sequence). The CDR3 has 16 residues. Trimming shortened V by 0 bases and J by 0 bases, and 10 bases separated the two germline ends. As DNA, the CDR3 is TGTGCCAGCAGTTTATCTCGCGGGGCTAGCACAGATACGCAGTATTTT. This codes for CASSLSRGASTDTQYF.

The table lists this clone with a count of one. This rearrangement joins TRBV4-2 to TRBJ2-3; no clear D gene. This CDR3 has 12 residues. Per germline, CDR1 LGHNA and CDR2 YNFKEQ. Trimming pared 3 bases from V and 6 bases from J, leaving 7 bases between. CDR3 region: CASSHPRDTQYF. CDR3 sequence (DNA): TGTGCCAGCAGCCACCCCCGGGATACGCAGTATTTT.

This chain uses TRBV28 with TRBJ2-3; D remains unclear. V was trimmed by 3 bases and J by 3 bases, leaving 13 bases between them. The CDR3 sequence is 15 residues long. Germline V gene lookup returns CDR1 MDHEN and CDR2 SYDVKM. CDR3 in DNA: TGTGCCAGCAGTTTTCCCAAGACTGAGACAGATACGCAGTATTTT. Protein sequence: CASSFPKTETDTQYF.

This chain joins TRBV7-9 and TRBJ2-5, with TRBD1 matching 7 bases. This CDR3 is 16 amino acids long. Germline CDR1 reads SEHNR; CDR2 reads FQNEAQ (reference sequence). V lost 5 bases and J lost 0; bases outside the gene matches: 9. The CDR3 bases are TGTGCCAGCAGCCCCACCGGGACAGCGTACCAAGAGACCCAGTACTTC. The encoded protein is CASSPTGTAYQETQYF.

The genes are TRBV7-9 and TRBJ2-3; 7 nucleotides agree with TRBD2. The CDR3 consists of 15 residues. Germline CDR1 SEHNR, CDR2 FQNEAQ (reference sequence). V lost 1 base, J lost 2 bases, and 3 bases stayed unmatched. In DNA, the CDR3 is TGTGCCAGCAGCTTAGAGGGAGGGCTCACAGATACGCAGTATTTT. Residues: CASSLEGGLTDTQYF.

CDR3 coding DNA: TGTGCCAGCAGCTTAGGACAGACTAGCACAGATACGCAGTATTTT. Translating it yields CASSLGQTSTDTQYF. The gene calls are TRBV7-8 and TRBJ2-3, with a tentative D call TRBD1 (5 bases). CDR3 size: 15 residues. V was clipped by 1 base and J by 0 bases, with 8 bases between them. CDR1 is SGHVS and CDR2 is FQNEAQ in the germline V gene.

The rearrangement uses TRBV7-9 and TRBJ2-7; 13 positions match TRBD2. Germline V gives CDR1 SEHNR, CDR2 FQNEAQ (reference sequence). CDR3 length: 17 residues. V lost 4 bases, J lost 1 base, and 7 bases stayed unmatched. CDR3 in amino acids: CASSSGLAGVLSYEQYF. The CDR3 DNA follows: TGTGCCAGCAGCTCCGGACTAGCGGGAGTACTATCCTACGAGCAGTACTTC.

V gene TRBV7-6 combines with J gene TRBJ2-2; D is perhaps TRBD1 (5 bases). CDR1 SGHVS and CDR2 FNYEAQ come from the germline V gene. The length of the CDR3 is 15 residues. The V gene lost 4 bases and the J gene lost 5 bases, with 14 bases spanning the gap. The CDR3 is CASSSGWGVTGELFF. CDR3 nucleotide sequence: TGTGCCAGCAGCTCGGGTTGGGGCGTAACCGGGGAGCTGTTTTTT. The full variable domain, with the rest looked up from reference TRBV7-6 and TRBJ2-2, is GAGVSQSPRYKVTKRGQDVALRCDPISGHVSLYWYRQALGQGPEFLTYFNYEAQQDKSGLPNDRFSAERPEGSISTLTIQRTEQRDSAMYRCASSSGWGVTGELFFGEGSRLTVL.

The CDR3 here is CAWSTVGRGQEQYF. CDR3 bases: TGTGCCTGGAGTACGGTGGGCAGGGGGCAAGAGCAGTACTTC. This chain connects TRBV30 to TRBJ2-7, with 8 bases fitting TRBD1. The length of the CDR3 is 14 residues. J was trimmed by 7 bases and V by 2 bases; bases with no gene match: 10. From germline, CDR1 is GTSNPN and CDR2 SVGIG (reference sequence).

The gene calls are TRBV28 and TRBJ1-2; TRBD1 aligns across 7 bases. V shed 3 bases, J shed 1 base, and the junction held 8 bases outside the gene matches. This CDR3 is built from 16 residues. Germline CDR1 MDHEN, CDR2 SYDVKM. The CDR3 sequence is CASSFWNRGRNYGYTF. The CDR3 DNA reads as TGTGCCAGCAGTTTTTGGAACAGGGGACGTAACTATGGCTACACCTTC.

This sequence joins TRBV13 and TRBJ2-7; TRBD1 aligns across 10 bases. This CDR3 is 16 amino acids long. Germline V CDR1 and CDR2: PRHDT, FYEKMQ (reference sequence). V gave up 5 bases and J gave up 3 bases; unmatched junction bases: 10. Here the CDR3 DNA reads TGTGCCAGCAGCACCCGGGACAGGGGTATGATCTACGAGCAGTACTTC. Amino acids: CASSTRDRGMIYEQYF.

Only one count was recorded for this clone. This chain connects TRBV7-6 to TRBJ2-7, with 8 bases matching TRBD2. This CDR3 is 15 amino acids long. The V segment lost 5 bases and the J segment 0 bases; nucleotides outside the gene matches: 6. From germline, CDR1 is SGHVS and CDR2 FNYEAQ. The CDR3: CASSRAGADSYEQYF. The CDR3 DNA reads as TGTGCCAGCAGCCGAGCGGGAGCCGACTCCTACGAGCAGTACTTC.

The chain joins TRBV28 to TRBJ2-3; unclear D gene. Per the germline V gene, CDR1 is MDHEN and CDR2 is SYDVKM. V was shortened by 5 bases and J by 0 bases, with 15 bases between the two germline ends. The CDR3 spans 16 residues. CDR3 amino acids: CASSPPAHTSTDTQYF. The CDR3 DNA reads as TGTGCCAGCAGTCCCCCGGCGCATACTAGCACAGATACGCAGTATTTT.